The clone carrying this T cell receptor (beta chain) showed up just once. The entry originates in a study of T cell repertoires in ileal Crohn's disease. Sequencing was performed with immunoSEQ multiplex PCR; in TCRdb, only in-frame clones are kept and a portion is missing. The table lists under 4,000 clones, more than 65% of them singletons. The CDR3 extends over 12 amino acids. Trimming removed 1 base at V and 6 bases at J, with 6 bases between. CDR1 is KGHSH, CDR2 LQKENI, per germline. This TCR derives from an adult with Crohn's disease. Sequenced sample: ileal tissue. The gene calls are TRBV18 and TRBJ1-1; D uncertain. The CDR3 loop is CASSPQRAEAFF. Written as DNA, the CDR3 is TGTGCCAGCTCACCACAACGGGCTGAAGCTTTCTTT.